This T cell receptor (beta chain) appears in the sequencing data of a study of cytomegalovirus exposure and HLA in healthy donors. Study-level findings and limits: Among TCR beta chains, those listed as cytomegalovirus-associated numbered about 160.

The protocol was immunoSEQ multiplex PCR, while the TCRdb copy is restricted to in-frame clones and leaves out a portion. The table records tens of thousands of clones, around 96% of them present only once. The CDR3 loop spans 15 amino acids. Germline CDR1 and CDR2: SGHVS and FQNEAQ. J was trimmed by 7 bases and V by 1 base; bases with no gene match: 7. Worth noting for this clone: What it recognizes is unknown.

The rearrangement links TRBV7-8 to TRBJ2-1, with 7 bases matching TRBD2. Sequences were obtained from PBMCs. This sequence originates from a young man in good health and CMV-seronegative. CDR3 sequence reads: CASSLGWEGPNEQFF. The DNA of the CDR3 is TGTGCCAGCAGCTTAGGGTGGGAGGGCCCGAATGAGCAGTTCTTC.